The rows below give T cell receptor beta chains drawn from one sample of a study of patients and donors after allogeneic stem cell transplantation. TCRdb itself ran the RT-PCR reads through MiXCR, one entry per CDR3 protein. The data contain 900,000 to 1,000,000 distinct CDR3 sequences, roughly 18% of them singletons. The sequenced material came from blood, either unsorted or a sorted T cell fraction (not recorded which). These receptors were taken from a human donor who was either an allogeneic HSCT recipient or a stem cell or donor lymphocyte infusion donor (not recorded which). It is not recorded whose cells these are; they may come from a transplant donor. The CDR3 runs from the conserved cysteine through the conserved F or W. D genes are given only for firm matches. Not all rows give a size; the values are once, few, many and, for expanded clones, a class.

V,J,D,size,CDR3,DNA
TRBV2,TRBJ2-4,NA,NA,CASSDWFLDSKNIQYF,TGTGCCAGCAGTGATTGGTTTCTGGACAGCAAAAACATTCAGTACTTC
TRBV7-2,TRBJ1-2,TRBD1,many,CASSLVAGGNYGYTF,TGTGCCAGCAGCTTAGTGGCAGGGGGGAACTATGGCTACACCTTC
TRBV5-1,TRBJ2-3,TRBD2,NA,CASSGPGRGSTDTQYF,TGCGCCAGCAGCGGACCCGGGCGGGGGAGCACAGATACGCAGTATTTT
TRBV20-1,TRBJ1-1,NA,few,CSARDPKGNTEAFF,TGCAGTGCTAGAGATCCGAAGGGAAACACTGAAGCTTTCTTT
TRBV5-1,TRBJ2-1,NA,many,CASSLVGTGTRVGSYNEQFF,TGCGCCAGCAGCTTGGTTGGAACAGGGACTCGAGTAGGGTCCTACAATGAGCAGTTCTTC
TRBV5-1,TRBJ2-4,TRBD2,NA,CASSPGERENFVKNIQYF,TGCGCCAGCAGCCCGGGGGAGCGGGAGAATTTTGTCAAAAACATTCAGTACTTC
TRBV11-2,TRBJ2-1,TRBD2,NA,CASSPEGGLAGRAYNEQFF,TGTGCCAGCAGCCCTGAGGGGGGACTAGCGGGTCGAGCCTACAATGAGCAGTTCTTC
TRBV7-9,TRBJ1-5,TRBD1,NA,CASSDRGARQPQHF,TGTGCCAGCAGCGACAGGGGGGCGAGACAGCCCCAGCATTTT
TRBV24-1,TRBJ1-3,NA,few,CATSPGKGNTIYF,TGTGCCACCAGTCCAGGGAAGGGAAACACCATATATTTT
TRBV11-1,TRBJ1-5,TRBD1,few,CASSLYRSGTGWTNQPQHF,TGTGCCAGCAGCTTATATAGGTCGGGGACAGGGTGGACCAATCAGCCCCAGCATTTT